The 19 T cell receptor beta chains reported below all come from one sample, sequenced in a study of regulatory T cells in long-lasting Graves disease. Construction of the TCR beta libraries employed iRepertoire HTBI primers in conjunction with Arm-PCR of CDR3 regions. A single record per CDR3 protein comes from TCRdb applying MiXCR to the multiplex PCR reads. The profile shows about half a million distinct CDR3 sequences, about 20% of them singletons. The sample's time point: persistent/refractory GD, antithyroid drugs over 5 years with positive TRAb. The TCR library was prepared using RNA isolated from PBMCs. The specimen comprised peripheral blood mononuclear cells (PBMCs), sampled when the disease was refractory, from a patient treated with antithyroid drugs. These receptor sequences come from a female donor with Graves disease.

This clonotype came up many times. The genes are TRBV2 and TRBJ1-1; D remains unclear. Between the trimmed V and J ends, which lost 7 bases and 5 bases, there was a span of 11 bases. CDR1 and CDR2 (germline): SNHLY, FYNNEI. This CDR3 spans 12 amino acids. CDR3 in amino acids: CASKRGGTEAFF. The CDR3 bases are TGTGCCAGCAAACGAGGTGGGACTGAAGCTTTCTTT.

Only a few counts were recorded for this clonotype. The gene calls are TRBV5-1 and TRBJ1-1, with TRBD1 as a possible D gene (5 bases). V was trimmed by 4 bases and J by 0 bases, leaving 16 bases between them. The CDR3 is 16 amino acids. Looked up from germline, CDR1 is SGHRS and CDR2 is YFSETQ. The chain's CDR3 is CASSPGGFVMNTEAFF. The CDR3 DNA is TGCGCCAGCAGCCCGGGGGGTTTCGTAATGAACACTGAAGCTTTCTTT.

This clonotype was recorded a few times. The CDR3 does not close with the conserved phenylalanine or tryptophan, likely indicating a read error. V gene TRBV19 combines with J gene TRBJ1-1; TRBD1 might be the D (6 bases). Germline lookup yields CDR1 LNHDA and CDR2 SQIVND (reference sequence). Trimming pared 11 bases from V and 6 bases from J, leaving 16 bases between. The length of the CDR3 is 12 residues. CDR3 loop: CAGTGWRAEAFL. CDR3 coding DNA: TGTGCCGGTACAGGGTGGCGTGCTGAAGCTTTCCTT.

This clonotype came up a few times. The chain couples TRBV20-1 to TRBJ1-1; 8 positions agree with TRBD1. CDR3 length: 16 residues. Germline CDR1 is DFQATT and CDR2 is SNEGSKA (reference sequence). J was trimmed by 0 bases and V by 3 bases; bases with no gene match: 9. CDR3 sequence (DNA): TGCAGTGCTAGCAGCAGGGGGCTGGGGATGAACACTGAAGCTTTCTTT. This sequence encodes CSASSRGLGMNTEAFF.

This clonotype was counted many times. This sequence joins TRBV2 and TRBJ2-2; no reliable D call. Trimming shortened V by 0 bases and J by 0 bases, and 14 bases separated the two germline ends. Germline V gene sequence: CDR1 SNHLY, CDR2 FYNNEI. This CDR3 has 18 residues. CDR3: CASSEASPYFSNTGELFF. CDR3 coding DNA: TGTGCCAGCAGTGAAGCGAGTCCATATTTCTCGAACACCGGGGAGCTGTTTTTT.

There are a few counts of this clonotype. In nucleotides, the CDR3 is TGTGCCAGCAGCAATATCTGGAACTATGGCTACACCTTC. Protein product: CASSNIWNYGYTF. This chain joins TRBV14 and TRBJ1-2; D not resolved. V shed 5 bases and J shed 2 bases, with 9 bases lying between them. Germline V CDR1 and CDR2: SGHDN, FVKESK. There are 13 residues in the CDR3.

This clonotype was detected ten times or more. The DNA of the CDR3 is TGTGCCAGCAGTTTTTTCTCGTTCCTCAACACTGAAGCTTTCTTT. Protein sequence: CASSFFSFLNTEAFF. V and J are TRBV28 and TRBJ1-1; D remains ambiguous. Trimming took 3 bases from V and 2 from J, leaving 13 bases between them. Germline lookup yields CDR1 MDHEN and CDR2 SYDVKM. CDR3 length equals 15 residues.

The table lists this clonotype with many counts. The chain links TRBV7-2 to TRBJ2-2; D not certain. Germline CDR1 and CDR2: SGHTA and FQGNSA. The length of the CDR3 is 14 residues. Trimming removed 0 bases from V and 2 bases from J, with 4 bases in between. The CDR3 spells CASSLAHNTGELFF. Here the CDR3 DNA reads TGTGCCAGCAGCTTAGCCCACAACACCGGGGAGCTGTTTTTT. Complete variable domain (other parts from reference TRBV7-2 and TRBJ2-2): GAGVSQSPSNKVTEKGKDVELRCDPISGHTALYWYRQSLGQGLEFLIYFQGNSAPDKSGLPSDRFSAERTGGSVSTLTIQRTQQEDSAVYLCASSLAHNTGELFFGEGSRLTVL.

The rearrangement uses TRBV5-1 and TRBJ1-2; D gene ambiguous. The germline V gene encodes CDR1 SGHRS and CDR2 YFSETQ. The CDR3 totals 13 residues. Trimming stripped 2 bases from V and 3 bases from J, with 8 bases between. The CDR3 reads CASSFDGDYGYTF. The CDR3 coding sequence is TGCGCCAGCAGCTTCGACGGGGACTATGGCTACACCTTC.

Note on this clonotype: This likely came from a read error, as a far larger clone is one base away. The V call is TRBV6-9, the J call TRBJ2-7; the D call may be TRBD1 or TRBD2 (5 bases each). CDR1 MNHGY and CDR2 SVAAGI come from the germline V gene. Trimming stripped 3 bases from V and 5 bases from J, with 11 bases between. There are 13 residues in the CDR3. CDR3 nucleotide sequence: TGTGCCAGCAGTTACCGACGGGGCCACGAGCAGTACTTC. This codes for CASSYRRGHEQYF.

This clonotype was seen repeatedly, ten times or more. The chain carries TRBV28 and TRBJ2-7, with D possibly being TRBD1 or TRBD2 (5 bases each). Germline V CDR1 and CDR2: MDHEN, SYDVKM. The V end was cut by 7 bases, the J end by 3 bases, with 16 bases between. The CDR3 is 14 amino acids. CDR3 residues: CASIKGLTNYEQYF. The CDR3 DNA reads as TGTGCCAGCATTAAGGGGTTGACTAACTACGAGCAGTACTTC.

The sample holds many counts of this clonotype. This chain joins TRBV6-1 and TRBJ2-7; TRBD1 agrees at 8 bases. The CDR3 runs to 14 residues. Trimming cost V 6 bases and J 2 bases; bases outside gene matches: 6. Per the germline V gene, CDR1 is MNHNS and CDR2 is SASEGT. CDR3 in DNA: TGTGCCAGCAGCAAGGGACAGGCCACCTACGAGCAGTACTTC. This sequence encodes CASSKGQATYEQYF.

This clonotype was counted ten times or more. The V call is TRBV7-3, the J call TRBJ1-1; 11 bases are shared with TRBD1. V dropped 3 bases and J dropped 3; count of bases not matched to a gene: 0. Germline loops: CDR1 SGHTA, CDR2 FQGTGA. The CDR3 extends over 14 amino acids. In DNA, the CDR3 is TGTGCCAGCAGCTTGGGACAGGGGGACACTGAAGCTTTCTTT. It specifies CASSLGQGDTEAFF.

This clonotype was picked up a small number of times. J is TRBJ2-5 and V is TRBV6-5; TRBD1 matches 7 bases. The CDR3 totals 14 residues. The germline gives CDR1 MNHEY, CDR2 SVGAGI. J was trimmed by 7 bases and V by 0 bases; bases with no gene match: 5. The CDR3 DNA is TGTGCCAGCAGTTACTCCCGACAGGGCGGGACCCAGTACTTC. Protein sequence: CASSYSRQGGTQYF.

Concerning this clonotype: The junction departs from germline at one end; a sequencing error may be responsible. The chain links TRBV11-2 to TRBJ2-2; D uncertain. Germline V gene data show CDR1 as SGHAT and CDR2 as FQNNGV. This CDR3 is 16 amino acids long. The CDR3: CACSLAWGNDTGELFF. CDR3 DNA sequence: TGTGCCTGCAGCCTGGCTTGGGGAAATGACACCGGGGAGCTGTTTTTT.

This clonotype came up many times. The chain carries TRBV2 and TRBJ1-2, with D hard to call. Trimming shortened V by 1 base and J by 4 bases, and 13 bases separated the two germline ends. The CDR3 sequence is 15 residues long. Germline CDR1 and CDR2: SNHLY and FYNNEI. CDR3 protein: CASSEEGGQVYGYTF. For the CDR3, the DNA is TGTGCCAGCAGTGAAGAGGGCGGGCAGGTCTATGGCTACACCTTC. The full variable domain, with the rest looked up from reference TRBV2 and TRBJ1-2, is EPEVTQTPSHQVTQMGQEVILRCVPISNHLYFYWYRQILGQKVEFLVSFYNNEISEKSEIFDDQFSVERPDGSNFTLKIRSTKLEDSAMYFCASSEEGGQVYGYTFGSGTRLTVV.

The J gene is TRBJ2-2, the V gene TRBV3-2. TRBV3-2 is a known pseudogene. The CDR3 consists of 18 residues. The CDR3 loop reads CASSQETSWASNTGELFF. The CDR3 DNA is TGTGCCAGCAGCCAAGAAACAAGTTGGGCTTCAAACACCGGGGAGCTGTTTTTT.

The chain employs TRBV18 and TRBJ2-3; the D gene is possibly TRBD2 (5 bases). The CDR3 is 15 residues long. Germline lookup yields CDR1 KGHSH and CDR2 LQKENI. Trimming took 0 bases from V and 3 from J, leaving 10 bases between them. This CDR3 reads CASSPPGLQTDTQYF. CDR3 nucleotide sequence: TGTGCCAGCTCACCACCTGGACTGCAGACAGATACGCAGTATTTT.

In regard to this clonotype: It may be a read error: a sequence one base away is much more abundant. This CDR3 fails to terminate in the conserved phenylalanine or tryptophan, so it likely reflects a read error. The V and J genes are TRBV30 and TRBJ2-7, with 11 nucleotides matching TRBD1. This CDR3 spans 16 amino acids. The junction had 9 bases not matched to a gene; V was cut back by 1 base and J by 4 bases. Germline-derived CDR1 and CDR2 are GTSNPN and SVGIG (reference sequence). DNA of the CDR3: TGTGCCTGGAGTGAAGTACTTGGACAGGGGGCTTACGAGCAGTACCTC. It specifies CAWSEVLGQGAYEQYL.